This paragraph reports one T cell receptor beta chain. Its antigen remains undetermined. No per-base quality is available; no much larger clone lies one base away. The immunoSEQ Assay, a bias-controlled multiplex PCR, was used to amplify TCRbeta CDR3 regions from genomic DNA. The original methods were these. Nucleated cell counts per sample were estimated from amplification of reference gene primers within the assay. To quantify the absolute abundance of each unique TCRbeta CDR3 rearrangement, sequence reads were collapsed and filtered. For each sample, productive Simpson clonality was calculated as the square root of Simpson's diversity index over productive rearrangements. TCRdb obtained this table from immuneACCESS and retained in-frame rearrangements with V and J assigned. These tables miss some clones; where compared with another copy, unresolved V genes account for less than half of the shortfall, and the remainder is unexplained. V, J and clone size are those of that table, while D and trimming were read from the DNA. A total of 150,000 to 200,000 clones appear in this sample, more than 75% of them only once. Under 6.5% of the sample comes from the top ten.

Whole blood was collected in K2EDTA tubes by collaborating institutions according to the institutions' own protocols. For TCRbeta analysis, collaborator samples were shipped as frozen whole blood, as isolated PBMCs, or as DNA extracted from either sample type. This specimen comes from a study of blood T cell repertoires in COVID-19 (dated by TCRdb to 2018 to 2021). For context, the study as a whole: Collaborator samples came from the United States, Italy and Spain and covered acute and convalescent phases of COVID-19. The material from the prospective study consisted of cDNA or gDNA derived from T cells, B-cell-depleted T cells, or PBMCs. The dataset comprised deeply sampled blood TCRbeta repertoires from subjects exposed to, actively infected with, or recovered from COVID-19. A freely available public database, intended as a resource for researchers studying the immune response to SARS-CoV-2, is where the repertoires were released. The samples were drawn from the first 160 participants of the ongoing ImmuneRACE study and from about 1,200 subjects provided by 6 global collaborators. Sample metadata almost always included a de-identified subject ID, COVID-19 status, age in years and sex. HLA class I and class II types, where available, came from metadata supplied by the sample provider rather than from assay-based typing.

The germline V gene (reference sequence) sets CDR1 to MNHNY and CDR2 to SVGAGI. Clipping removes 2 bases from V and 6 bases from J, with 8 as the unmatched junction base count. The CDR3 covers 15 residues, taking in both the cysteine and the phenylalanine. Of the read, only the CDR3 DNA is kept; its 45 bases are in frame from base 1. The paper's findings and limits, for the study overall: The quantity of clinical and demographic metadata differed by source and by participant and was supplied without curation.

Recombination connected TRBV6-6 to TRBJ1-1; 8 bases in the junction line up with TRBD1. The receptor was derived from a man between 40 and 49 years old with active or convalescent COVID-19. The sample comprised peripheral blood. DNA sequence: TGTGCCAGCAGTTACGTGGACAGGGTTTTGGCTGAAGCTTTCTTT. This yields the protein CASSYVDRVLAEAFF.